These 21 T cell receptor beta chains were sequenced from one sample in a study of T cells after yellow fever vaccination. TCRdb re-analysed the 5' RACE reads in MiXCR, keeping a single row per CDR3 protein. The sample carries 350,000 to 450,000 distinct CDR3 sequences, 6.2% recorded once. Material: PBMCs, obtained 5 days after the yellow fever booster vaccination. These receptors all stem from a young man who received the YFV17D yellow fever vaccine.

This chain uses TRBV7-3 with TRBJ2-1; D is possibly TRBD2 (6 bases). V was pared by 5 bases and J by 2 bases, with 13 bases between. The CDR3 has 15 amino acids. CDR1 and CDR2 from the germline V gene are SGHTA and FQGTGA. The CDR3 region has the DNA TGTGCCAGCAGCCAGGGAGGAGGCCCCTACAATGAGCAGTTCTTC. The encoded protein is CASSQGGGPYNEQFF.

The chain couples TRBV18 to TRBJ2-7; D remains unclear. The V gene's germline CDR1 is KGHSH and CDR2 LQKENI. The CDR3 extends over 14 amino acids. Trimming took off 0 bases at V and 5 bases at J, with 11 bases between the two ends. This chain's CDR3 is CASSPPAGFHEQYF. The DNA for the CDR3 is TGTGCCAGCTCACCACCAGCTGGGTTCCACGAGCAGTACTTC.

In this sample, this clonotype turned up a few times. The chain uses TRBV7-2 and TRBJ2-2, with D perhaps being TRBD1 or TRBD2 (7 bases each). Germline V CDR1 and CDR2: SGHTA, FQGNSA. This CDR3 is built from 14 residues. Trimming removed 6 bases at V and 4 bases at J, with 12 bases between. The DNA of the CDR3 is TGTGCCAGCAGAAGCGGGACAGCCACCGGGGAGCTGTTTTTT. It yields the protein CASRSGTATGELFF.

This clonotype was seen repeatedly, ten times or more. The chain uses TRBV20-1 and TRBJ1-1, with TRBD1 identical over 7 bases. The CDR3 runs 14 residues. The junction had 8 bases not matched to a gene; V was cut back by 5 bases and J by 2 bases. Germline values: CDR1 DFQATT, CDR2 SNEGSKA (reference sequence). The CDR3 sequence is CSAYRGLSNTEAFF. DNA for the CDR3: TGCAGTGCTTACAGGGGACTATCAAACACTGAAGCTTTCTTT.

For this clonotype: A junction end diverges from the germline sequence, so it may reflect a read error. The genes are TRBV12-3 or TRBV12-4 and TRBJ2-1; 8 bases fit TRBD2. CDR3 length equals 12 residues. The CDR3 reads CTSSRLANEQFF. The CDR3 bases are TGTACCAGCAGTCGACTAGCGAATGAGCAGTTCTTC.

Ten or more counts support this clonotype. The chain couples TRBV7-9 to TRBJ2-1; 8 bases are a match to TRBD2. The CDR3 covers 14 residues. CDR1 and CDR2 from the germline V gene are SEHNR and FQNEAQ (reference sequence). V was pared by 7 bases and J by 5 bases, with 7 bases of the junction left unmatched. In DNA, the CDR3 is TGTGCCAGCAAAGTTTCAGCGGGAGACAATGAGCAGTTCTTC. Amino acids: CASKVSAGDNEQFF.

This clonotype was recorded many times. The J gene is TRBJ2-7, the V gene TRBV20-1; 9 bases agree with TRBD1. The V gene's germline CDR1 is DFQATT and CDR2 SNEGSKA (reference sequence). The CDR3 has 13 residues. Trimming took 6 bases from V and 1 from J; bases not matched to a gene: 4. The CDR3 here is CSALGTGSYEQYF. CDR3 in DNA: TGCAGTGCCTTAGGGACAGGGTCCTACGAGCAGTACTTC.

This clonotype was recorded a few times. V is TRBV12-3 or TRBV12-4 and J is TRBJ2-7, with D uncertain. Trimming took 7 bases from V and 5 from J, leaving 15 bases between them. The CDR3 spans 13 residues. CDR3 loop: CASKPPSSNEQYF. The DNA for the CDR3 is TGTGCCAGCAAGCCCCCTTCAAGCAACGAGCAGTACTTC.

This clonotype was seen ten or more times. This chain connects TRBV7-2 to TRBJ2-7; the match to TRBD2 covers 8 bases. The CDR3 is 17 residues long. J lost 3 bases, V lost 2 bases, and 12 bases had no gene match. Per germline, CDR1 SGHTA and CDR2 FQGNSA. CDR3 residues: CASSLTGGRYSNYEQYF. In DNA, the CDR3 is TGTGCCAGCAGCTTAACTGGCGGGAGGTATAGCAACTACGAGCAGTACTTC.

This clonotype was found a few times. This chain joins TRBV2 and TRBJ2-5, with 8 bases fitting TRBD1. Losses at the gene ends were 6 bases for V and 4 bases for J; bases not matched to a gene: 10. This CDR3 is built from 15 residues. Germline CDR1 and CDR2: SNHLY and FYNNEI. The CDR3, as DNA: TGTGCCAGCAGACTACAGGGGGTGGAGGCAGAGACCCAGTACTTC. It translates to CASRLQGVEAETQYF.

This clonotype was seen repeatedly, ten times or more. CDR3: CASSFRAYKNIQYF. CDR3 nucleotide sequence: TGTGCCAGCAGTTTCAGGGCTTACAAAAACATTCAGTACTTC. The chain carries TRBV6-2 or TRBV6-3 and TRBJ2-4, with a tentative D call TRBD1 (5 bases). From germline, CDR1 is MNHEY and CDR2 SVGEGT. This CDR3 is built from 14 residues. V was pared by 4 bases and J by 3 bases, with 10 bases between.

This clonotype has ten or more counts. The V call is TRBV20-1, the J call TRBJ1-1, with a possible D match to TRBD1 (5 bases). Germline V gene data show CDR1 as DFQATT and CDR2 as SNEGSKA (reference sequence). V was clipped by 1 base and J by 5 bases, with 17 bases between them. This CDR3 is 15 amino acids long. CDR3 residues: CSARVAGTWGTEAFF. In nucleotides, the CDR3 is TGCAGTGCTAGAGTCGCCGGGACCTGGGGGACTGAAGCTTTCTTT.

This clonotype was seen at least ten times. The V gene is TRBV12-3 or TRBV12-4, the J gene TRBJ2-5; D is possibly TRBD2 (6 bases). V shed 6 bases and J shed 5 bases, with 19 bases lying between them. CDR3 length: 15 amino acids. The CDR3 is CASSSTGLSSETQYF. The CDR3 coding sequence is TGTGCCAGCAGCTCGACGGGACTCTCCTCGGAGACCCAGTACTTC.

This clonotype was detected many times. The chain recombines TRBV28 with TRBJ1-2, with a possible D match to TRBD1 (6 bases). The CDR3 consists of 17 residues. Trimming took off 7 bases at V and 2 bases at J, with 23 bases between the two ends. The germline V gene encodes CDR1 MDHEN and CDR2 SYDVKM. The CDR3 DNA reads TGTGCCAGCACCCCTCTCGGGGGGGCCTTGGGAAACTATGGCTACACCTTC. Residues: CASTPLGGALGNYGYTF.

The rearrangement joins TRBV20-1 to TRBJ2-7, with 7 bases lining up with TRBD2. The V segment lost 0 bases and the J segment 0 bases; nucleotides outside the gene matches: 5. This CDR3 is built from 15 residues. The germline V gene encodes CDR1 DFQATT and CDR2 SNEGSKA (reference sequence). In DNA form, the CDR3 reads TGCAGTGCTAGAGAACTGGGGGGGATCTCCTACGAGCAGTACTTC. Encoded protein: CSARELGGISYEQYF.

The table lists this clonotype with many counts. V usage is TRBV5-1 and J usage is TRBJ2-1; unclear D gene. Germline-derived CDR1 and CDR2 are SGHRS and YFSETQ. Trimming shortened V by 6 bases and J by 1 base, and 8 bases separated the two germline ends. CDR3 length: 13 amino acids. In DNA, the CDR3 is TGCGCCAGCACTACAGATTCCTACAATGAGCAGTTCTTC. Its translation is CASTTDSYNEQFF.

This clonotype was detected a few times. This chain uses TRBV5-1 with TRBJ2-1, with 9 bases that match TRBD2. Trimming cost V 4 bases and J 7 bases; bases outside gene matches: 6. The V gene's germline CDR1 is SGHRS and CDR2 YFSETQ. The CDR3 consists of 14 residues. CDR3 DNA: TGCGCCAGCAGCACCGGACTAGCGCCGAATGAGCAGTTCTTC. Its protein is CASSTGLAPNEQFF.

This clonotype was observed at least ten times. J is TRBJ2-7 and V is TRBV10-1; 12 bases are a match to TRBD2. The germline V gene has CDR1 WNHNN and CDR2 SYGVQD (reference sequence). J gave up 5 bases and V 0 bases, and 2 bases lay outside the gene matches. CDR3 size: 15 residues. In nucleotides, the CDR3 is TGCGCCAGCAGTGAGTCACTAGCGGGAGGTGACGAGCAGTACTTC. It codes for CASSESLAGGDEQYF.

This clonotype was seen ten or more times. This rearrangement joins TRBV6-2 or TRBV6-3 to TRBJ1-5; 10 bases are shared with TRBD1. Germline loops: CDR1 MNHEY, CDR2 SVGEGT. This CDR3 spans 17 amino acids. V gave up 7 bases and J gave up 7 bases; unmatched junction bases: 16. The DNA of the CDR3 is TGTGCCAGCAACACCGACAGGGGGCCCGGGGCGGCCCAGCCCCAGCATTTT. It is translated as CASNTDRGPGAAQPQHF.

V and J are TRBV7-2 and TRBJ2-1; 10 bases map to TRBD2. V lost 6 bases, J lost 10 bases, and 18 bases stayed unmatched. Germline V gene lookup returns CDR1 SGHTA and CDR2 FQGNSA. The CDR3 contains 17 residues. Here the CDR3 DNA reads TGTGCCAGCAGAGACATCTATGCGGCTAGCGGGGGCCCAGAGCAGTTCTTC. Protein product: CASRDIYAASGGPEQFF. The whole variable domain, remainder taken from reference TRBV7-2 and TRBJ2-1, is GAGVSQSPSNKVTEKGKDVELRCDPISGHTALYWYRQSLGQGLEFLIYFQGNSAPDKSGLPSDRFSAERTGGSVSTLTIQRTQQEDSAVYLCASRDIYAASGGPEQFFGPGTRLTVL.

As to this clonotype: Being one base from a much bigger clone, this may be a read error. The J gene is TRBJ1-3, the V gene TRBV29-1, with unresolved D. Per germline, CDR1 SQVTM and CDR2 ANQGSEA. The CDR3 covers 12 residues. The chain's CDR3 is CSAGVSGNTRYF. The CDR3 DNA is TGCAGCGCGGGAGTCTCTGGAAACACCAGATATTTT.